The clone carrying this TCR beta chain was seen repeatedly, ten times or more. As yet, its antigen is unknown. This entry belongs to a study of Graves' ophthalmopathy and Graves' hyperthyroidism. Study-level findings and limits: A 13-signature model separated ophthalmopathy from stable hyperthyroidism, around 88% sensitivity, around 81% specificity. The model flagged ophthalmopathy progression at roughly 71% sensitivity and under 75% specificity.

Beta-chain TCR CDR3 regions were amplified from RNA transcripts. HTBI-primed RT-PCR formed the first round, and a multiplex PCR formed the second. TCRdb re-called the multiplex PCR reads through MiXCR, storing one row per CDR3 protein. The sample lists some 750,000 distinct CDR3 sequences, 40% seen once, with 44% in the top ten. Ophthalmopathy in the donors was of moderate-to-severe activity, with CAS ≥3, NOSPECS ≥4 and duration under 3 months. Patients with other autoimmune diseases, uncontrolled infections, pregnancy or lactation were excluded. This receptor was taken from an adult man with Graves' ophthalmopathy. Sequencing was performed on peripheral blood.

This CDR3 is CASSDRDRQSYSNQPQHF. Here the CDR3 DNA reads TGTGCCAGCAGCGACCGGGACAGGCAAAGTTATAGCAATCAGCCCCAGCATTTT. The chain combines TRBV7-2 with TRBJ1-5; 8 bases agree with TRBD1. V lost 5 bases, J lost 0 bases, and 12 bases stayed unmatched. This CDR3 spans 18 amino acids. Looked up from germline, CDR1 is SGHTA and CDR2 is FQGNSA.